This T cell receptor beta chain was identified during a study of T cells in Graves' hyperthyroidism and ophthalmopathy. On the study more broadly: Peripheral blood collection took place at initial diagnosis, before any treatment. Whole-study findings and limits: In validation, the model predicted ophthalmopathy. These predictions came a median about 6.5 months before onset. Also found in blood were most expanded thyroid clonotypes above 0.001.

RNA transcripts yielded amplified TCR beta CDR3 regions. HTBI primers were used for first-round RT-PCR of the TCR CDR3. Using its own MiXCR run on the multiplex PCR reads, TCRdb lists one record per CDR3 protein. The table lists over 700,000 distinct CDR3 sequences, under 45% of them singletons. Diagnosis rested on symptoms, serum thyroxine and TRAb, thyroid ultrasound, and orbital computed tomography. CDR1 and CDR2 from the germline V gene are DFQATT and SNEGSKA (reference sequence). V lost 6 bases, J lost 5 bases, and 16 bases lay in between. This CDR3 contains 13 residues. This clonotype was seen at least ten times. Its antigen remains unidentified.

This TCR was sampled from a woman aged 40 to 50 with Graves' hyperthyroidism. Sequencing input: blood. This chain links TRBV20-1 with TRBJ1-1; TRBD1 is a possible D gene (5 bases). CDR3 bases: TGCAGTGCCCCCGCCCCGGGGGATACTGAAGCTTTCTTT. Protein: CSAPAPGDTEAFF.